The rows below give T cell receptor beta chains drawn from one sample of a study of CD8 T cells in ankylosing spondylitis. MiXCR was run by TCRdb on the 5' RACE reads, yielding one entry per CDR3 protein. Of 200,000 to 300,000 distinct CDR3 sequences in the sample, around 7.8% were seen once. Sequencing input: blood, either unsorted or a sorted T cell fraction (not recorded which). The receptors come from a male donor with ankylosing spondylitis or in good health (not recorded which). Both conserved end residues are part of each CDR3. Each record gives: D gene, V gene, J gene, clone size, CDR3 DNA, CDR3 protein. D genes are given only for firm matches. Clone size is shown for a subset of rows, as once, few, many or a class of expanded clone.

NA	TRBV5-8	TRBJ2-5	many	TGTGCCAGCAGCTTCCTAAACCAAGAGACCCAGTACTTC	CASSFLNQETQYF
TRBD1	TRBV7-2	TRBJ2-7	many	TGTGCCAGCAGCTTAGAGAGGGACAGGCGGTACGAGCAGTACTTC	CASSLERDRRYEQYF
NA	TRBV21-1	TRBJ2-7	many	TGTGCCAGCAGCAAAGACGCGGATAGCTCCTACGAGCAGTACTTC	CASSKDADSSYEQYF
NA	TRBV5-1	TRBJ1-2	many	TGCGCCAGCAGGACAGGCGATGACTATGGCTACACCTTC	CASRTGDDYGYTF
NA	TRBV2	TRBJ2-6	many	TGTGCCAGCAGTGAAAGGAGAGAGTCGATTTCTGGGGCCAACGTCCTGACTTTC	CASSERRESISGANVLTF
NA	TRBV20-1	TRBJ2-1	few	TGCAGTGCCCTGTGGTATGAGCAGTTCTTC	CSALWYEQFF
TRBD1	TRBV6-2/TRBV6-3	TRBJ2-1	many	TGTGCCAGCAGCCCGACCCTGGACAGGTCGGATGAGCAGTTCTTC	CASSPTLDRSDEQFF
NA	TRBV7-2	TRBJ2-3	many	TGTGCCAGCAGCTCCCGAGCTAGCACAGATACGCAGTATTTT	CASSSRASTDTQYF
NA	TRBV7-2	TRBJ1-2	many	TGTGCCAGCAGCTTAGTCTCCCATGGGGGAGGTGGCTACACCTTC	CASSLVSHGGGGYTF
NA	TRBV6-5	TRBJ2-7	many	TGTGCCAGCAGTTACTCCCTTCAGGGTTCCTCCTACGAGCAGTACTTC	CASSYSLQGSSYEQYF
NA	TRBV14	TRBJ1-1	many	TGTGCCAGCAGCCTGGGGGAACTTACTGAAGCTTTCTTT	CASSLGELTEAFF
NA	TRBV28	TRBJ1-1	many	TGTGCCAGCAGCAACAAGGGTGAAGCTTTCTTT	CASSNKGEAFF
TRBD1	TRBV30	TRBJ2-4	many	TGTGCCTGGAACCGGGACAGAATAGCCAAAAACATTCAGTACTTC	CAWNRDRIAKNIQYF
NA	TRBV27	TRBJ2-3	NA	TGTGCCAGCAGTCCCGGGGGCCCCGATACGCAGTATTTT	CASSPGGPDTQYF
NA	TRBV7-9	TRBJ1-4	many	TGTGCCAGCAGCTTAGACGGACCCACTAATGAAAAACTGTTTTTT	CASSLDGPTNEKLFF
NA	TRBV30	TRBJ2-7	NA	TGTGCCTGGATCAGGTGGGGGACCAGCTCCTACGAGCAGTACTTC	CAWIRWGTSSYEQYF
TRBD1	TRBV20-1	TRBJ1-1	many	TGCAGTGCTAGAGCCGGGACAGGGATAACTGAAGCTTTCTTT	CSARAGTGITEAFF
NA	TRBV10-2	TRBJ1-1	many	TGCGCCAGCACCGAAGGGTTACTGAACACTGAAGCTTTCTTT	CASTEGLLNTEAFF
NA	TRBV20-1	TRBJ1-5	many	TGCAGTGCTAGAGGACCGATCAATCAGCCCCAGCATTTT	CSARGPINQPQHF
TRBD1	TRBV5-1	TRBJ1-2	many	TGCGCCAGCAGTACTGGGACAGGAGCTAACTATGGCTACACCTTC	CASSTGTGANYGYTF
TRBD2	TRBV5-1	TRBJ2-3	few	TGCGCCAGCAGCCGGGGGGCGGGAGGATTCACAGATACGCAGTATTTT	CASSRGAGGFTDTQYF
TRBD1	TRBV3-1	TRBJ2-7	many	TGTGCCAGCAGCCCCCGACAGGGCTGGAGCGAGCAGTACTTC	CASSPRQGWSEQYF